This T cell receptor (beta chain) comes out of a study of tumor and adjacent non-tumor tissue in lung cancer. The germline V and J ends were trimmed by 1 base and 2 bases, with 10 bases remaining between them. This CDR3 is built from 15 residues. Germline CDR1 and CDR2: PRHDT and FYEKMQ (reference sequence). This sample's RNA came from whole unsorted tissue. Within the sample, this clonotype is large (0.1 to 1%). Three rounds of nested PCR, following a modified ARM-PCR protocol, produced the TCRbeta library. MiXCR, run by TCRdb on the multiplex PCR reads, gives a single entry per CDR3 protein. Among roughly 66,000 distinct CDR3 sequences listed, 73% were seen once.

The V and J genes are TRBV13 and TRBJ2-3; tentatively, D is TRBD1 (5 bases). The sample consisted of lung tumor tissue. The TCR sequence derives from a man aged 55 to 70 with non-small cell lung cancer. This CDR3 reads CASSLARQNTDTQYF. CDR3 DNA sequence: TGTGCCAGCAGCTTAGCGAGACAGAACACAGATACGCAGTATTTT.